This TCR beta chain was obtained from a study of blood T cells in healthy people across ages. About this clonotype: Its cognate antigen is unknown.

Together with a sample-barcoded 5' primer, a J-beta primer mix was included in a second PCR lasting about 6 to 11 cycles. TCRdb recomputed calls from the 5' RACE reads with MiXCR, one row per CDR3 protein. The data hold 700,000 to 1,000,000 distinct CDR3 sequences, with roughly 44% observed a single time. Whole-study findings and limits: Reliance upon unsorted PBMCs precluded definitive naive versus antigen-experienced comparison. TCR beta diversity was tightly associated with the proportion of naive T cells. It was held that diversity estimates obtained from one million T cells represented underestimates.

This CDR3 comprises 16 residues. The V segment lost 4 bases and the J segment 0 bases; nucleotides outside the gene matches: 7. V is TRBV12-3 or TRBV12-4 and J is TRBJ2-3; 7 bases are a match to TRBD1. The sequence came from a man aged 60 to 69 in good health. The sample comprised blood. DNA for the CDR3: TGTGCCAGCAGTTCCCCCCACAGGGGAAGCACAGATACGCAGTATTTT. It codes for CASSSPHRGSTDTQYF.